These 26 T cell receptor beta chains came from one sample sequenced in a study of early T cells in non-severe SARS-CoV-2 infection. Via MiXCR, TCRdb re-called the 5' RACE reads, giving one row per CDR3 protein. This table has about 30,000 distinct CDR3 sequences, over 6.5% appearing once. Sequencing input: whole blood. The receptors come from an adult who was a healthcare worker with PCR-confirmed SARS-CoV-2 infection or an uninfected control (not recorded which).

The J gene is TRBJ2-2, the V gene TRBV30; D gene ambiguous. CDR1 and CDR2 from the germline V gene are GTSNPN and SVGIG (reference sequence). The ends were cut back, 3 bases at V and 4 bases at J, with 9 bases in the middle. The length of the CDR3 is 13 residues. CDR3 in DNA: TGTGCCTGGAGGCGAGTGAGCACCGGGGAGCTGTTTTTT. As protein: CAWRRVSTGELFF. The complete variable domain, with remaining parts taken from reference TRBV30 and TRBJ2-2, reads SQTIHQWPATLVQPVGSPLSLECTVEGTSNPNLYWYRQAAGRGLQLLFYSVGIGQISSEVPQNLSASRPQDRQFILSSKKLLLSDSGFYLCAWRRVSTGELFFGEGSRLTVL.

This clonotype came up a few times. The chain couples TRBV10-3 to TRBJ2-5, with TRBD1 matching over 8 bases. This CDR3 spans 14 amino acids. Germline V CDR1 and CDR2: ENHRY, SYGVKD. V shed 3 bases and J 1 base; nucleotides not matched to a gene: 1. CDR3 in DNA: TGTGCCATCAGTGAACAGGGGGGCCAAGAGACCCAGTACTTC. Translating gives CAISEQGGQETQYF.

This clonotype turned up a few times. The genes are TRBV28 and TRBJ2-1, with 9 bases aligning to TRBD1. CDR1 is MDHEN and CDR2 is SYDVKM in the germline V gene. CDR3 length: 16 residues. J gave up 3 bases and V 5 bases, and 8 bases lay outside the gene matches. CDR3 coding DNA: TGTGCCAGCAGTCTCCCCGGGACAGGGATCTACAATGAGCAGTTCTTC. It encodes CASSLPGTGIYNEQFF.

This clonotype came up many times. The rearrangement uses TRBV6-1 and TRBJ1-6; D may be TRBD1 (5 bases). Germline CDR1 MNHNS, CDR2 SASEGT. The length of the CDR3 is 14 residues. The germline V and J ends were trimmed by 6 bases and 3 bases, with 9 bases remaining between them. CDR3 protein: CASRGLDYNSPLHF. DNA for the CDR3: TGTGCCAGCAGGGGACTAGACTATAATTCACCCCTCCACTTT.

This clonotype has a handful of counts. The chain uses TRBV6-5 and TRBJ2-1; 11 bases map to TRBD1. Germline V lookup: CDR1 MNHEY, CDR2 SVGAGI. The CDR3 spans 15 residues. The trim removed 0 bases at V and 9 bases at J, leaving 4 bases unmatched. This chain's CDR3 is CASSYSGQGGTEQFF. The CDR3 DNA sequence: TGTGCCAGCAGTTACTCGGGACAGGGGGGTACTGAGCAGTTCTTC.

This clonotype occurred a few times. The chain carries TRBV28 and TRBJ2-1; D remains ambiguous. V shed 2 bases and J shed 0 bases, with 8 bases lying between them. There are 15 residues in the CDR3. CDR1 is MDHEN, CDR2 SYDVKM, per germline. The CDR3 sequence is CASSLILSSYNEQFF. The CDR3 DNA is TGTGCCAGCAGTTTAATACTCAGCTCCTACAATGAGCAGTTCTTC.

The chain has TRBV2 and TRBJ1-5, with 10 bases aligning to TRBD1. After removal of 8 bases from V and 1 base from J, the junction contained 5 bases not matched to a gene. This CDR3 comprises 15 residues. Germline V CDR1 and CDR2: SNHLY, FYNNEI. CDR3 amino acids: CASGSTGGSNQPQHF. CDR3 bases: TGTGCCAGCGGCTCGACAGGGGGCAGCAATCAGCCCCAGCATTTT.

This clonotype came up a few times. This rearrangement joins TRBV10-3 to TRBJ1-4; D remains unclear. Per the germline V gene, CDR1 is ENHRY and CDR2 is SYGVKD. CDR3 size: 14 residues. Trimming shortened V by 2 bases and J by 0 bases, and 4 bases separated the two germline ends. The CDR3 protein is CAISEGTTNEKLFF. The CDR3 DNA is TGTGCCATCAGTGAGGGGACAACTAATGAAAAACTGTTTTTT.

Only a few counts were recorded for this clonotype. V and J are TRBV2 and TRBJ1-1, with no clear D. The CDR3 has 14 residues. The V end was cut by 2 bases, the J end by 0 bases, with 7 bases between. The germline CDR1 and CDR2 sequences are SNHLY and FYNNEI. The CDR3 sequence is CASSERRMNTEAFF. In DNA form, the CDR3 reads TGTGCCAGCAGTGAACGAAGGATGAACACTGAAGCTTTCTTT.

CDR3 loop: CATSRDTGTRAFF. The CDR3 region has the DNA TGTGCCACCAGCAGAGATACAGGAACCAGGGCTTTCTTT. This chain joins TRBV15 and TRBJ1-1, with D possibly TRBD1 on 5 matching bases. The CDR3 runs 13 residues. Looked up from germline, CDR1 is LNHNV and CDR2 is YYDKDF (reference sequence). Deletions cut 0 bases from V and 11 bases from J, with 13 bases between.

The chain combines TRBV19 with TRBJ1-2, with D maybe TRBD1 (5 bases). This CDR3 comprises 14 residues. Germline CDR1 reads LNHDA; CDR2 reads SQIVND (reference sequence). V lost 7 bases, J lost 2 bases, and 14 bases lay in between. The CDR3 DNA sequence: TGTGCCAGTAACTCAGGGCGGTCGAACTATGGCTACACCTTC. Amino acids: CASNSGRSNYGYTF.

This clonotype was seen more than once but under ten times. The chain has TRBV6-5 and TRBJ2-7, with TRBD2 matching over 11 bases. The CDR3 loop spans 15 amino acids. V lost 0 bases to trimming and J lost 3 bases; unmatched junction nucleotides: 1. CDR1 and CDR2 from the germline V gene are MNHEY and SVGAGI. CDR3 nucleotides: TGTGCCAGCAGTTACTCGACTAGCGGGAACTACGAGCAGTACTTC. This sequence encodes CASSYSTSGNYEQYF.

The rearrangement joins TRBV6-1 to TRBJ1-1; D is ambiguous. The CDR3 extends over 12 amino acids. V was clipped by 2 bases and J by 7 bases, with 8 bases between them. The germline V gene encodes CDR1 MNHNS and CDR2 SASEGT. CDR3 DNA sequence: TGTGCCAGCAGTGAAATCCCTTTTGAAGCTTTCTTT. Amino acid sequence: CASSEIPFEAFF.

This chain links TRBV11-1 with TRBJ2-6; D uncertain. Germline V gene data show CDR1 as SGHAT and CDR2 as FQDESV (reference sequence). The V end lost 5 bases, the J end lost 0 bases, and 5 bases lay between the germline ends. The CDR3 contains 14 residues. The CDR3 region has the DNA TGTGCCAGCAGCAGCCGCTCTGGGGCCAACGTCCTGACTTTC. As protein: CASSSRSGANVLTF.

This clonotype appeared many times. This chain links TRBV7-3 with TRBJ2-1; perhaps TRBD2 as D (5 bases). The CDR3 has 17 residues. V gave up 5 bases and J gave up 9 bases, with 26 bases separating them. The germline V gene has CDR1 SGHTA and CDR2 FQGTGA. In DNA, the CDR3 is TGTGCCAGCAGCCTCCATCGAGTGAGGGCCGGAGATTTTGAGCAGTTCTTC. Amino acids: CASSLHRVRAGDFEQFF.

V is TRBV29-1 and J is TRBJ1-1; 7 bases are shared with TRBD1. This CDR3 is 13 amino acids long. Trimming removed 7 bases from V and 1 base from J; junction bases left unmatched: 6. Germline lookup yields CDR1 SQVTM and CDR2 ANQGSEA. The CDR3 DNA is TGCAGCGCCCAGGGACAGCAGAACACTGAAGCTTTCTTT. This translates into CSAQGQQNTEAFF.

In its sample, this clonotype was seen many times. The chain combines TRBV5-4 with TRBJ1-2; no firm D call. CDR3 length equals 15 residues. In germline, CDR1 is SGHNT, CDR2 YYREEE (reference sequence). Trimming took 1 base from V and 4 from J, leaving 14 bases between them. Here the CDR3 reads CASSLNSAKTYGYTF. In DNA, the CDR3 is TGTGCCAGCAGCTTGAACTCCGCCAAGACCTATGGCTACACCTTC. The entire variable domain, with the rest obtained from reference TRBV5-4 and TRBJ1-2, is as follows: ETGVTQSPTHLIKTRGQQVTLRCSSQSGHNTVSWYQQALGQGPQFIFQYYREEENGRGNFPPRFSGLQFPNYSSELNVNALELDDSALYLCASSLNSAKTYGYTFGSGTRLTVV.

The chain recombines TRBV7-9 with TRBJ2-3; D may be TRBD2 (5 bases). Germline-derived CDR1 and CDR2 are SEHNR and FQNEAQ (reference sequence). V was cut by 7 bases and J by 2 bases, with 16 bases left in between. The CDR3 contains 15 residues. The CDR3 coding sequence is TGTGCCAGCATCCGGACTGACGGGAACACAGATACGCAGTATTTT. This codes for CASIRTDGNTDTQYF. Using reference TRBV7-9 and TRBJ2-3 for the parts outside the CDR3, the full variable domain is DTGVSQNPRHKITKRGQNVTFRCDPISEHNRLYWYRQTLGQGPEFLTYFQNEAQLEKSRLLSDRFSAERPKGSFSTLEIQRTEQGDSAMYLCASIRTDGNTDTQYFGPGTRLTVL.

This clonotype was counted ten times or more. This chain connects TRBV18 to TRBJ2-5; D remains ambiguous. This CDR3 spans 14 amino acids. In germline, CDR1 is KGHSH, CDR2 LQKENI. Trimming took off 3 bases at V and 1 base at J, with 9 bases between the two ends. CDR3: CASSPGRSQETQYF. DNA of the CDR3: TGTGCCAGCTCACCGGGCCGGTCCCAAGAGACCCAGTACTTC.

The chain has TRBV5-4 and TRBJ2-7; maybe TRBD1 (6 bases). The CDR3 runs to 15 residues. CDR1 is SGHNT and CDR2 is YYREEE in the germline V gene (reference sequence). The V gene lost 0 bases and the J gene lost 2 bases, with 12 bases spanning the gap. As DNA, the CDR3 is TGTGCCAGCAGCTTGGTGGGGACACGTACCTACGAGCAGTACTTC. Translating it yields CASSLVGTRTYEQYF.

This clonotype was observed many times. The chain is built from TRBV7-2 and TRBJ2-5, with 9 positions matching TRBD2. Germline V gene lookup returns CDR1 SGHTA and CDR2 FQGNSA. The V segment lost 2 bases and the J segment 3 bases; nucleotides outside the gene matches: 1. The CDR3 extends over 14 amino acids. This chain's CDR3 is CASSLLAGKETQYF. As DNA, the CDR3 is TGTGCCAGCAGCTTACTAGCGGGGAAAGAGACCCAGTACTTC.

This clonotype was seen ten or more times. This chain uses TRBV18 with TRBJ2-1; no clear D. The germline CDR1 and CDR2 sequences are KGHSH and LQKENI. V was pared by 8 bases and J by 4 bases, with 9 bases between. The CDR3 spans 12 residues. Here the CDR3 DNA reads TGTGCCAGCACCACGAAGTACAATGAGCAGTTCTTC. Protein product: CASTTKYNEQFF.

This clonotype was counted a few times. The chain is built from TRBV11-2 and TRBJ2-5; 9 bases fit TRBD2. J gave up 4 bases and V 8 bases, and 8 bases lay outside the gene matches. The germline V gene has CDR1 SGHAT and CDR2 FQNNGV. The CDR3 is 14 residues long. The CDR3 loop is CASGEVAGVETQYF. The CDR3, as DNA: TGTGCCAGCGGGGAGGTAGCGGGAGTAGAGACCCAGTACTTC. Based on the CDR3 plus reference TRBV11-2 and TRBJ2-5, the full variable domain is EAGVAQSPRYKIIEKRQSVAFWCNPISGHATLYWYQQILGQGPKLLIQFQNNGVVDDSQLPKDRFSAERLKGVDSTLKIQPAKLEDSAVYLCASGEVAGVETQYFGPGTRLLVL.

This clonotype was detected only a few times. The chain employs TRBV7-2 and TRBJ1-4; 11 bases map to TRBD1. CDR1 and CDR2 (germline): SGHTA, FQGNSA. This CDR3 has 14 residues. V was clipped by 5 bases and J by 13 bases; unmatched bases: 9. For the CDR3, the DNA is TGTGCCAGCAGCCCCGGACAGGGGGCTAATTCACTGTTTTTT. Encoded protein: CASSPGQGANSLFF.

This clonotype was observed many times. CDR3 sequence (DNA): TGTGCCAGCAGGATGAGCGGGACCACGTACAATGAGCAGTTCTTC. Amino acid sequence: CASRMSGTTYNEQFF. This chain links TRBV28 with TRBJ2-1, with TRBD2 identical over 7 bases. Trimming removed 6 bases from V and 4 bases from J; junction bases left unmatched: 9. The CDR3 is 15 amino acids. Germline CDR1 MDHEN, CDR2 SYDVKM. The whole variable domain, remainder taken from reference TRBV28 and TRBJ2-1, is DVKVTQSSRYLVKRTGEKVFLECVQDMDHENMFWYRQDPGLGLRLIYFSYDVKMKEKGDIPEGYSVSREKKERFSLILESASTNQTSMYLCASRMSGTTYNEQFFGPGTRLTVL.

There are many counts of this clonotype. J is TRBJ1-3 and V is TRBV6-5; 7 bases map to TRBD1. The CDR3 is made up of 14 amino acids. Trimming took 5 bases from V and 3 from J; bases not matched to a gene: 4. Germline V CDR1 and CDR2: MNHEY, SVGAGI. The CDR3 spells CASSTGASGNTIYF. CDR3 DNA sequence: TGTGCCAGCAGTACAGGGGCGAGTGGAAACACCATATATTTT.